This TCR beta chain was retrieved from a study of blood T cell repertoires in COVID-19. Study summary: T cells, B-cell-depleted T cells, or PBMCs provided the cDNA or gDNA that served as material.

Sequencing used immunoSEQ multiplex PCR; TCRdb keeps in-frame clones, though not all of them. The table includes almost 350,000 clones, 88% detected once. This clone was found a few times. The trim removed 5 bases at V and 7 bases at J, leaving 8 bases unmatched. This CDR3 contains 14 residues. The germline CDR1 and CDR2 sequences are LNHDA and SQIVND (reference sequence). What was sequenced was PBMCs or T cells enriched from blood (not recorded which). The receptor comes from a woman younger than 45 who had been exposed to COVID-19. V and J are TRBV19 and TRBJ2-1, with 7 positions matching TRBD1. The DNA for the CDR3 is TGTGCCAGTAGTTCGACAGGGTTGAGAAATGAGCAGTTCTTC. Its protein is CASSSTGLRNEQFF.